The entry below describes one T cell receptor (beta chain). The antigen remains undetermined. The CDR3 covers 16 residues. Germline CDR1 SGHVS, CDR2 FQNEAQ. The V end lost 5 bases, the J end lost 0 bases, and 14 bases lay between the germline ends. The data stem from a study of early T cells in non-severe SARS-CoV-2 infection. The overall study: With bulk RNA from unsorted whole blood as input, sequencing yielded unpaired chains. General study findings and limits: VDJdb matching skewed toward anti-spike CD8 responses, missing private and CD4 specificities.

Researchers tagged individual cDNA molecules with unique molecular identifiers. Using its own MiXCR run on the 5' RACE reads, TCRdb lists one record per CDR3 protein. The table includes 40,000 to 45,000 distinct CDR3 sequences, roughly 6.2% detected once. This TCR derives from an adult who was a healthcare worker with PCR-confirmed SARS-CoV-2 infection or an uninfected control (not recorded which). J is TRBJ1-5 and V is TRBV7-8; possibly TRBD1 for D (6 bases). This material consisted of whole blood, taken at baseline. In nucleotides, the CDR3 is TGTGCCAGCAGCCAGTACAGGGCCGATAGCAATCAGCCCCAGCATTTT. This encodes CASSQYRADSNQPQHF.